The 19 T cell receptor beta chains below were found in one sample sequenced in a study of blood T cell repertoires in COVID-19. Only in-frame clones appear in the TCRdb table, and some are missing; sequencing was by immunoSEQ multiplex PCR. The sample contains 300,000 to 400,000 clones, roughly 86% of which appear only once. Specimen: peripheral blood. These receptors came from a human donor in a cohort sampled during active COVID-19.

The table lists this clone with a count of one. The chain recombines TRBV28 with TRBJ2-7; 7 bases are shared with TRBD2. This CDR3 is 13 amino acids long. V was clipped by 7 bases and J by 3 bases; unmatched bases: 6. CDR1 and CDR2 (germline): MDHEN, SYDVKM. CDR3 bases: TGTGCCAGCACCCCGCGGGAGTTCTACGAGCAGTACTTC. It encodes CASTPREFYEQYF.

CDR3: CASRELTTDTQYF. Written as DNA, the CDR3 is TGTGCCAGCAGAGAACTCACAACAGATACGCAGTATTTT. This chain links TRBV2 with TRBJ2-3; D call uncertain. The CDR3 is 13 amino acids. V was pared by 6 bases and J by 3 bases, with 10 bases between. Germline values: CDR1 SNHLY, CDR2 FYNNEI.

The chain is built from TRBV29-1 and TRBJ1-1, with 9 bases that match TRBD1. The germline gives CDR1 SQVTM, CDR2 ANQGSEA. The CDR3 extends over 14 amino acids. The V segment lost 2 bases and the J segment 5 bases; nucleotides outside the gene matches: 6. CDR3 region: CSVEPTGGRTEAFF. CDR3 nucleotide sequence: TGCAGCGTTGAACCGACAGGGGGTCGAACTGAAGCTTTCTTT.

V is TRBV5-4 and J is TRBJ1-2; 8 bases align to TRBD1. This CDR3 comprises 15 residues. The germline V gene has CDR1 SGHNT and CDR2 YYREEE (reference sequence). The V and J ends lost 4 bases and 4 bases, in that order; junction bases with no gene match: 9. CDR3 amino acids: CASSHSGQGGYGYTF. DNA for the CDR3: TGTGCCAGCAGCCATAGTGGACAGGGCGGCTATGGCTACACCTTC.

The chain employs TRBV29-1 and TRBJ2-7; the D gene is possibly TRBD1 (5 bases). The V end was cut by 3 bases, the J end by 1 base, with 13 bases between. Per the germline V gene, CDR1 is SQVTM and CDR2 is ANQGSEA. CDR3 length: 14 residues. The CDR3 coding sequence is TGCAGCGTTGAGGTAGGCCAGGGATCCTACGAGCAGTACTTC. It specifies CSVEVGQGSYEQYF.

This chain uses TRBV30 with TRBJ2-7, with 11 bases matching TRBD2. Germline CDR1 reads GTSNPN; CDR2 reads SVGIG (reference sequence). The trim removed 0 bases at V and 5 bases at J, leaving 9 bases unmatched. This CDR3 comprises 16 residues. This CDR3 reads CAWSVLASGGPHEQYF. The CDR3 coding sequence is TGTGCCTGGAGTGTACTCGCTAGCGGGGGGCCTCACGAGCAGTACTTC.

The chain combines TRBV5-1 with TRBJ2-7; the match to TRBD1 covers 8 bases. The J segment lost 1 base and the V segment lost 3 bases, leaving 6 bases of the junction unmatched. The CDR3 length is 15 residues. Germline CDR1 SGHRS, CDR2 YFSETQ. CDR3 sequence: CASSSAGTGSYEQYF. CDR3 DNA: TGCGCCAGCAGCTCGGCCGGGACAGGTTCCTACGAGCAGTACTTC.

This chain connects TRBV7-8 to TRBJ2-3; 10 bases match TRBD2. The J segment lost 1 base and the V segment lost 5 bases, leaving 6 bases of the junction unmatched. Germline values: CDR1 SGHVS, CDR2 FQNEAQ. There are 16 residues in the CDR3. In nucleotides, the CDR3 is TGTGCCAGCAGCACCCTAGCGGGGGCCCGCACAGATACGCAGTATTTT. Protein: CASSTLAGARTDTQYF.

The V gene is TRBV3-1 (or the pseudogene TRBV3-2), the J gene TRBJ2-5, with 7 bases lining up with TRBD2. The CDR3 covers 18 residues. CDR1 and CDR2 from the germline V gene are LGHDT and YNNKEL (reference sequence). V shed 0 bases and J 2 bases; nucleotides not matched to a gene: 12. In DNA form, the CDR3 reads TGTGCCAGCAGCCAAGACGAAGCAAGCGGGGCCCGACAAGAGACCCAGTACTTC. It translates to CASSQDEASGARQETQYF.

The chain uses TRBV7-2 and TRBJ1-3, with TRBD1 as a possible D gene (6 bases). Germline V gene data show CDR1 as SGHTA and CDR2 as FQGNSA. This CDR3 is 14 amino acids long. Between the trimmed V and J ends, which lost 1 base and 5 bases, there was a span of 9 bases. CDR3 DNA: TGTGCCAGCAGCTTAGGGGACAACAGAAACACCATATATTTT. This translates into CASSLGDNRNTIYF.

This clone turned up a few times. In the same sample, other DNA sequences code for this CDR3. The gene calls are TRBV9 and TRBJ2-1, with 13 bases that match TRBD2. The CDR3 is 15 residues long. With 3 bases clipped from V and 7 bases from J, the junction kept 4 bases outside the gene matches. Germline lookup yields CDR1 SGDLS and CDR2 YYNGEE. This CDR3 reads CASSARTSGRNEQFF. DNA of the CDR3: TGTGCCAGCAGCGCCAGGACTAGCGGGAGAAATGAGCAGTTCTTC.

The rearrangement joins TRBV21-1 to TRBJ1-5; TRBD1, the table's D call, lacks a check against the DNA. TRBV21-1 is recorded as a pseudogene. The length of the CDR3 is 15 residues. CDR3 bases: TGTGCCAGCAGCAAAGAAGGGGAACTGGGGCAGCCCCAGCATTTT. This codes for CASSKEGELGQPQHF.

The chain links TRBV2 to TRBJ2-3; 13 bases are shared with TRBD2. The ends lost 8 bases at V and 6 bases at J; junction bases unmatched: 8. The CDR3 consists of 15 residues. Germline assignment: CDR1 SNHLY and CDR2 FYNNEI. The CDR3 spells CASRRTSGGTDTQYF. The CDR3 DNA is TGTGCCAGCCGAAGGACTAGCGGGGGAACGGATACGCAGTATTTT.

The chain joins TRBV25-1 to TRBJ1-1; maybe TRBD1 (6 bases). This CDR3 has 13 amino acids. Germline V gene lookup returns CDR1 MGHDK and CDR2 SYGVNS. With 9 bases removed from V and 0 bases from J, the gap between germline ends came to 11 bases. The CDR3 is CASRDKLNTEAFF. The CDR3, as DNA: TGTGCCAGTAGGGACAAATTGAACACTGAAGCTTTCTTT. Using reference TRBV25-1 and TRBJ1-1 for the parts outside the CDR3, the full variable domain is EADIYQTPRYLVIGTGKKITLECSQTMGHDKMYWYQQDPGMELHLIHYSYGVNSTEKGDLSSESTVSRIRTEHFPLTLESARPSHTSQYLCASRDKLNTEAFFGQGTRLTVV.

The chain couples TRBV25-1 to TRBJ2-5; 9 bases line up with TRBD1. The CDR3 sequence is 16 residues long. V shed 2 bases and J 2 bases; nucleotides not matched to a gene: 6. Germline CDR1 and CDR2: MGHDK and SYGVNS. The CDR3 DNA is TGTGCCAGCAGTGAAAAATCGGACAGGGGACAAGAGACCCAGTACTTC. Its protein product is CASSEKSDRGQETQYF.

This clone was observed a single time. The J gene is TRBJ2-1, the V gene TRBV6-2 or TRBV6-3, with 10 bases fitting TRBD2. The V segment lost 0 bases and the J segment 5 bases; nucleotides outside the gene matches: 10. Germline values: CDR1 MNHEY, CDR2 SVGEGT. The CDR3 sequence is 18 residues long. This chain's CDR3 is CASSYSRALAGVNNEQFF. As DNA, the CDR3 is TGTGCCAGCAGTTACTCGCGCGCCCTAGCGGGGGTTAACAATGAGCAGTTCTTC.

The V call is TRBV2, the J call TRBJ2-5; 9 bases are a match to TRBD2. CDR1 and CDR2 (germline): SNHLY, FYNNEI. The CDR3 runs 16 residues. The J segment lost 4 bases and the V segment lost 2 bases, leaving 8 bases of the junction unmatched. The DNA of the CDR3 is TGTGCCAGCAGTGAAAGGGCGGGGGGGCTCGGAGAGACCCAGTACTTC. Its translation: CASSERAGGLGETQYF.

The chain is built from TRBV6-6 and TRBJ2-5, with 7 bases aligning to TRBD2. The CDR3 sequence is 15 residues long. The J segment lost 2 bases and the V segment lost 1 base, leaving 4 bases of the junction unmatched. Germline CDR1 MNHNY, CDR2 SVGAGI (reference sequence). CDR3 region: CASSYFLGGQETQYF. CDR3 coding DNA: TGTGCCAGCAGTTACTTTCTCGGGGGGCAAGAGACCCAGTACTTC.

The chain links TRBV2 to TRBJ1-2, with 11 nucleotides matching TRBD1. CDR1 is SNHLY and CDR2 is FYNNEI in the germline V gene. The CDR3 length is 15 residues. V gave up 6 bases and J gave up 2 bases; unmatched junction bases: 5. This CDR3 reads CASRAGQGVNYGYTF. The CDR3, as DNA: TGTGCCAGCAGGGCGGGACAGGGGGTAAACTATGGCTACACCTTC.